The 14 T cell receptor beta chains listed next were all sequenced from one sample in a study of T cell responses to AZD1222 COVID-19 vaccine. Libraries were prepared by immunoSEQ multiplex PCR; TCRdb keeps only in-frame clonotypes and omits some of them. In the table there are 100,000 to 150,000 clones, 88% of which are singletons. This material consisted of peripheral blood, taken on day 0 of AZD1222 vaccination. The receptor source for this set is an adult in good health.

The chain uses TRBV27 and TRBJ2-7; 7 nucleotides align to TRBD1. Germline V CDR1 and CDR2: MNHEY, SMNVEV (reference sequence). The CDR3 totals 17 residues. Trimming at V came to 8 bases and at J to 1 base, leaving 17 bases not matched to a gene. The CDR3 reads CASGGWGWGQLSYEQYF. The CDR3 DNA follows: TGTGCCAGCGGAGGATGGGGTTGGGGACAGTTATCCTACGAGCAGTACTTC.

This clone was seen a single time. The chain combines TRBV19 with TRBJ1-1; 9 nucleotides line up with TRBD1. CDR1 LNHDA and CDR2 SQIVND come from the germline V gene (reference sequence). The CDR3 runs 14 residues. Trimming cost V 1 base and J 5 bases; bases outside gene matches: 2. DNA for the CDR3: TGTGCCAGTAGTATAGTAGGACAGGGGACTGAAGCTTTCTTT. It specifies CASSIVGQGTEAFF.

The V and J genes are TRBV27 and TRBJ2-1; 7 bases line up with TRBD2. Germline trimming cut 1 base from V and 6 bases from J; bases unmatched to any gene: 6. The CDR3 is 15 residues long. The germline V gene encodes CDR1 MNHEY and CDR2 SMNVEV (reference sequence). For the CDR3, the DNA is TGTGCCAGCAGTTTATTGCGGGAGTCGGGCAATGAGCAGTTCTTC. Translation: CASSLLRESGNEQFF.

The CDR3 bases are TGCGCCAGCAGCCAAGCGCCAGGGGCGCGCACTGAAGCTTTCTTT. Translating it yields CASSQAPGARTEAFF. The chain couples TRBV4-3 to TRBJ1-1, with a tentative D call TRBD1 (6 bases). The CDR3 is made up of 15 amino acids. CDR1 is LGHNA and CDR2 is YSLEER in the germline V gene. The ends were cut back, 1 base at V and 4 bases at J, with 13 bases in the middle.

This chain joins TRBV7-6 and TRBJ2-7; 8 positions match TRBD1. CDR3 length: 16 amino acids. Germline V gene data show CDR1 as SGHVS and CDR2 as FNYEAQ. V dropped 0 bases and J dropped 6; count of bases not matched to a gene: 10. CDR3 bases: TGTGCCAGCAGCTTAGCGGGTTACGGACAGGGCTTCGAGCAGTACTTC. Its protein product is CASSLAGYGQGFEQYF.

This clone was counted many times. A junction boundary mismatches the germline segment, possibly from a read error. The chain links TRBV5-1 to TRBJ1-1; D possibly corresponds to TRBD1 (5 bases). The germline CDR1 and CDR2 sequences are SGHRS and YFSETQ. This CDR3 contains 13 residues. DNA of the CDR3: TGCGCCAGCAGCTTGGAGACAGTCAGTGAAACTTTCTTT. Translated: CASSLETVSETFF.

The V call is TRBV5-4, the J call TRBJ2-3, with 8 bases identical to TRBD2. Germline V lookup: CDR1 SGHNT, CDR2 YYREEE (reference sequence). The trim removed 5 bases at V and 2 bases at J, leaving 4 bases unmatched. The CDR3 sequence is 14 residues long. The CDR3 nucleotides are TGTGCCAGCAGTCAAGGACTAGCCACAGATACGCAGTATTTT. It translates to CASSQGLATDTQYF.

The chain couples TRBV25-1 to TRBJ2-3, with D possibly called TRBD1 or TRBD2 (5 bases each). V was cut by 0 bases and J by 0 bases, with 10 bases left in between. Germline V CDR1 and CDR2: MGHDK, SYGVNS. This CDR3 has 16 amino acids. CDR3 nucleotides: TGTGCCAGCAGTGAATATTACGGGGCGAGCACAGATACGCAGTATTTT. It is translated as CASSEYYGASTDTQYF.

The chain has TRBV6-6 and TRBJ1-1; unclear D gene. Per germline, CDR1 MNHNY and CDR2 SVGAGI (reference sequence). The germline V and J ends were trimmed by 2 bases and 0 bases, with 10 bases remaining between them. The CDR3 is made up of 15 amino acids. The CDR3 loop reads CASSYVGVLNTEAFF. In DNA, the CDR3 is TGTGCCAGCAGTTACGTCGGCGTGTTGAACACTGAAGCTTTCTTT.

The CDR3 here is CASSTPRGPGYTF. The CDR3 DNA follows: TGTGCCAGCAGCACCCCCCGGGGCCCTGGCTACACCTTC. This sequence joins TRBV5-5 and TRBJ1-2, with a weak D call TRBD1 (5 bases). The length of the CDR3 is 13 residues. CDR1 is SGHKS, CDR2 YYEKEE, per germline (reference sequence). Trimming took 4 bases from V and 7 from J, leaving 14 bases between them.

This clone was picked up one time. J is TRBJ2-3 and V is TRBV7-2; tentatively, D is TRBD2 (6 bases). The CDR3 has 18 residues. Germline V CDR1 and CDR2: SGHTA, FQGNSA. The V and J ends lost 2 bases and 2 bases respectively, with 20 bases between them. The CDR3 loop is CASSLNGRTNLATDTQYF. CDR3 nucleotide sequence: TGTGCCAGCAGCTTAAATGGGCGGACTAACCTAGCCACAGATACGCAGTATTTT.

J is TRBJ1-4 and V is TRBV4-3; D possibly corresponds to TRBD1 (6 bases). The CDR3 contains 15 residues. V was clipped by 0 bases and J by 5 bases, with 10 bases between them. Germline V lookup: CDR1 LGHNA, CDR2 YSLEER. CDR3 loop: CASSQDPDRNEKLFF. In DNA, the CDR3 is TGCGCCAGCAGCCAAGATCCGGACAGAAATGAAAAACTGTTTTTT.

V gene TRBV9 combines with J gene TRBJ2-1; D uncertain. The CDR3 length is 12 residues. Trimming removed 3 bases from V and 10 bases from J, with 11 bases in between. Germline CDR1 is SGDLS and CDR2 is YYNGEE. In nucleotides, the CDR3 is TGTGCCAGCAGCGGTGGAGCCCAAGAGCAGTTCTTC. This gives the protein CASSGGAQEQFF.

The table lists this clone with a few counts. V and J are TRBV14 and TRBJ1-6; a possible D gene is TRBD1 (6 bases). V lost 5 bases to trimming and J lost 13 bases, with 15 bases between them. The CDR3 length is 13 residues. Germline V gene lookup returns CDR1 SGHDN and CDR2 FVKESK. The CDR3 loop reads CASSGGWQFPLHF. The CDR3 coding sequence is TGTGCCAGCAGCGGGGGCTGGCAATTCCCCCTCCACTTT.